This T cell receptor (beta chain) appears in the sequencing data of a study of blood T cell repertoires in COVID-19. Study-wide background: The samples span acute and convalescent COVID-19 from the United States, Italy and Spain. T cells, B-cell-depleted T cells, or PBMCs supplied cDNA or gDNA.

Looked up from germline, CDR1 is MNHNS and CDR2 is SASEGT. The length of the CDR3 is 15 residues. Trimming took 3 bases from V and 3 from J; bases not matched to a gene: 6. Authors' processing steps: Reference gene primer amplification yielded estimated nucleated cell counts. Profiling relied on immunoSEQ multiplex PCR, and the TCRdb table lists in-frame clones only, not all of them. D and trimming come from the DNA, and the V and J calls and clone size come from that table. The sample holds about 44,000 clones; approximately 86% are singletons and the top ten take 23%. The V and J genes are TRBV6-1 and TRBJ1-2, with 8 positions matching TRBD1. The sample comprised peripheral blood. The clonotype originates from a woman older than 75 in a cohort sampled during active or convalescent COVID-19. This CDR3 is CASSDSGGLYYGYTF. CDR3 DNA sequence: TGTGCCAGCAGTGATTCAGGGGGCCTTTACTATGGCTACACCTTC.